This T cell receptor beta chain was retrieved from a study of T cell repertoires in cytomegalovirus infection. Whole-study context: TCR beta signatures that were public indicated CMV infection and matching HLA type.

Note on this clonotype: The antigen is not known.

Broader study findings: Dominant in the ex vivo response were TCR beta clonotypes restricted by HLA-C and specific for CMV. CMV carriers having the relevant HLA were flagged by cumulative public TCR beta family frequency.

The CDR3 covers 15 residues. The V gene's germline CDR1 is MGHRA and CDR2 YSYEKL. Trimming removed 3 bases at V and 2 bases at J, with 14 bases between. Via MiXCR, TCRdb re-called the reads, giving one row per CDR3 protein. The sample lists around 270,000 distinct CDR3 sequences; 9.1% were seen once. Input material: PBMCs. The V and J genes are TRBV4-1 and TRBJ2-7, with a possible D match to TRBD1 (6 bases). This clonotype was obtained from a human donor in good health (CMV status not recorded). Some clones in this sample may be carry-over from other donors' samples. CDR3 bases: TGCGCCAGCAGCCAGGCGGCGACAGGTACCTACGAGCAGTACTTC. As protein: CASSQAATGTYEQYF.